Shown below are 14 T cell receptor beta chains from a single sample sequenced in a study of T cell responses to AZD1222 COVID-19 vaccine. Profiled with immunoSEQ multiplex PCR; TCRdb holds only in-frame clones, not every one. The sample lists about 200,000 clones, roughly 92% seen once, with 1% in the top ten. Specimen: peripheral blood, collected 28 days after the second AZD1222 dose. The receptors stem from an adult who received the AZD1222 COVID-19 vaccine.

This sequence joins TRBV7-2 and TRBJ2-2; D is possibly TRBD1 or TRBD2 (5 bases each). The V end lost 5 bases, the J end lost 7 bases, and 17 bases lay between the germline ends. CDR3 length: 15 residues. Per germline, CDR1 SGHTA and CDR2 FQGNSA. CDR3 coding DNA: TGTGCCAGCAGCGCCCAAAAGGGGCGGGTCGGGGAGCTGTTTTTT. The encoded protein is CASSAQKGRVGELFF.

The chain links TRBV27 to TRBJ1-1, with D possibly being TRBD1 (5 bases). Germline CDR1 and CDR2: MNHEY and SMNVEV (reference sequence). The V end lost 4 bases, the J end lost 3 bases, and 12 bases lay between the germline ends. There are 14 residues in the CDR3. CDR3 DNA sequence: TGTGCCAGCAGTTACCGGACACCAGACACTGAAGCTTTCTTT. Residues: CASSYRTPDTEAFF.

The chain combines TRBV5-6 with TRBJ2-7; 10 bases map to TRBD1. Trimming took 4 bases from V and 6 from J; bases not matched to a gene: 10. The germline V gene encodes CDR1 SGHDT and CDR2 YYEEEE. The CDR3 has 15 residues. The CDR3 here is CASSPAATGGVEQYF. In nucleotides, the CDR3 is TGTGCCAGCAGCCCGGCCGCGACAGGGGGCGTCGAGCAGTACTTC.

The gene calls are TRBV2 and TRBJ1-5; 7 positions match TRBD1. The length of the CDR3 is 12 residues. Trimming took 8 bases from V and 4 from J; bases not matched to a gene: 2. Germline assignment: CDR1 SNHLY and CDR2 FYNNEI. The CDR3 DNA follows: TGTGCCAGCTCGACAGGGAATCAGCCCCAGCATTTT. Residues: CASSTGNQPQHF.

The chain employs TRBV10-1 and TRBJ2-3; TRBD2 matches at 8 bases. This CDR3 contains 15 residues. CDR1 WNHNN and CDR2 SYGVQD come from the germline V gene (reference sequence). V trimming: 2 bases; J trimming: 7 bases; junction bases outside the gene matches: 8. Here the CDR3 reads CASSETGGGEHTQYF. The DNA for the CDR3 is TGCGCCAGCAGTGAGACCGGGGGGGGTGAGCATACGCAGTATTTT.

The CDR3, as DNA: TGTGCCACCGGGGGGGGTTTAGGTCAGCCCCAGCATTTT. This translates into CATGGGLGQPQHF. The V and J genes are TRBV19 and TRBJ1-5; maybe TRBD1 (5 bases). CDR1 is LNHDA and CDR2 is SQIVND in the germline V gene (reference sequence). The CDR3 has 13 residues. Trimming removed 10 bases at V and 6 bases at J, with 16 bases between.

The chain is built from TRBV6-2 or TRBV6-3 and TRBJ1-2; D perhaps matches TRBD1 (5 bases). This CDR3 has 14 amino acids. Germline CDR1 reads MNHEY; CDR2 reads SVGEGT. Between the trimmed V and J ends, which lost 3 bases and 5 bases, there was a span of 13 bases. The CDR3 loop is CASSYGAYGYGYTF. The CDR3 nucleotides read TGTGCCAGCAGTTATGGGGCCTACGGTTATGGCTACACCTTC.

The chain links TRBV27 to TRBJ1-1, with 7 bases aligning to TRBD1. Germline loops: CDR1 MNHEY, CDR2 SMNVEV (reference sequence). The CDR3 runs 15 residues. The J segment lost 3 bases and the V segment lost 5 bases, leaving 9 bases of the junction unmatched. The CDR3 loop is CASSPRQGVYTEAFF. The CDR3, as DNA: TGTGCCAGCAGTCCTAGACAGGGCGTTTACACTGAAGCTTTCTTT.

The chain links TRBV29-1 to TRBJ2-5, with D tentatively TRBD1 or TRBD2 (5 bases each). The CDR3 loop spans 11 amino acids. Germline CDR1 reads SQVTM; CDR2 reads ANQGSEA. V lost 7 bases and J lost 4, with 10 bases in between. The CDR3 reads CSAGDPETQYF. The DNA for the CDR3 is TGCAGCGCCGGGGACCCAGAGACCCAGTACTTC.

This clone was seen a handful of times. The chain has TRBV18 and TRBJ1-1; unclear D gene. Trimming left V 2 bases short and J 4 bases short, with 8 bases between. The CDR3 sequence is 13 residues long. The germline gives CDR1 KGHSH, CDR2 LQKENI. The CDR3 loop reads CASSPTRSTEAFF. CDR3 nucleotides: TGTGCCAGCTCACCAACGCGAAGCACTGAAGCTTTCTTT.

This rearrangement joins TRBV9 to TRBJ1-2; D is unclear. Germline lookup yields CDR1 SGDLS and CDR2 YYNGEE. CDR3 length: 12 residues. V was cut by 3 bases and J by 7 bases, with 10 bases left in between. This chain's CDR3 is CASSAISSGYTF. CDR3 nucleotide sequence: TGTGCCAGCAGCGCCATCTCAAGTGGCTACACCTTC.

This chain uses TRBV29-1 with TRBJ2-5; 9 nucleotides agree with TRBD1. The CDR3 totals 14 residues. Trimming at V came to 2 bases and at J to 4 bases, leaving 5 bases not matched to a gene. Germline CDR1 SQVTM, CDR2 ANQGSEA. The CDR3 nucleotides are TGCAGCGTTGAACCGACAGGGGGAGGAGAGACCCAGTACTTC. Translation: CSVEPTGGGETQYF.

This clone occurred a few times. This rearrangement joins TRBV7-8 to TRBJ1-2, with TRBD1 as a possible D gene (5 bases). The germline V and J ends were trimmed by 6 bases and 0 bases, with 11 bases remaining between them. The CDR3 length is 14 residues. Germline loops: CDR1 SGHVS, CDR2 FQNEAQ. The CDR3 spells CASSSRVSNYGYTF. CDR3 nucleotide sequence: TGTGCCAGCAGTTCCAGGGTTTCTAACTATGGCTACACCTTC.

This sequence joins TRBV7-9 and TRBJ2-5, with D uncertain. The V gene lost 4 bases and the J gene lost 5 bases, with 14 bases spanning the gap. In germline, CDR1 is SEHNR, CDR2 FQNEAQ (reference sequence). This CDR3 is built from 14 residues. CDR3: CASSYFRVGETQYF. The CDR3 nucleotides read TGTGCCAGCAGCTATTTTCGGGTAGGGGAGACCCAGTACTTC.